This entry lists 26 T cell receptor beta chains sequenced from one sample in a study of blood T cell repertoires in COVID-19. Here immunoSEQ multiplex PCR was the method, and the copy in TCRdb shows in-frame clones only, minus some. The profile shows approximately 170,000 clones, about 86% of them singletons. The source material was peripheral blood. The origin of the receptors is a woman older than 75 in a cohort sampled during active or convalescent COVID-19.

The rearrangement uses TRBV24-1 and TRBJ1-4; D remains ambiguous. Germline loops: CDR1 KGHDR, CDR2 SFDVKD. The CDR3 runs 12 residues. Trimming removed 3 bases from V and 8 bases from J, with 6 bases in between. The CDR3 region has the DNA TGTGCCACCAGTGATACTTCCGAAAAACTGTTTTTT. It translates to CATSDTSEKLFF.

The chain combines TRBV30 with TRBJ2-5, with 10 positions matching TRBD2. The V gene end was trimmed by 4 bases and the J gene end by 7 bases; junction bases not matched to a gene: 3. The germline gives CDR1 GTSNPN, CDR2 SVGIG (reference sequence). The CDR3 is 12 amino acids. In DNA, the CDR3 is TGTGCCTGGAAGCGGGAGGGCGGGACCCAGTACTTC. Encoded protein: CAWKREGGTQYF.

V and J are TRBV30 and TRBJ1-1, with D unresolved. The CDR3 totals 16 residues. Germline CDR1 is GTSNPN and CDR2 is SVGIG (reference sequence). Trimming shortened V by 3 bases and J by 1 base, and 18 bases separated the two germline ends. The CDR3 spells CAWSNPPSGRNTEAFF. Here the CDR3 DNA reads TGTGCCTGGAGCAACCCTCCCTCGGGTAGGAACACTGAAGCTTTCTTT.

The V gene is TRBV6-5, the J gene TRBJ2-1; D might be TRBD2 (6 bases). The CDR3 contains 14 residues. The V end lost 8 bases, the J end lost 2 bases, and 13 bases lay between the germline ends. Germline lookup yields CDR1 MNHEY and CDR2 SVGAGI. The CDR3 DNA follows: TGTGCCAGCTGGCGGGGTACCCCCTACAATGAGCAGTTCTTC. It encodes CASWRGTPYNEQFF.

This chain uses TRBV5-4 with TRBJ2-2, with 9 bases that match TRBD1. With 6 bases clipped from V and 6 bases from J, the junction kept 9 bases outside the gene matches. Per germline, CDR1 SGHNT and CDR2 YYREEE (reference sequence). The CDR3 loop spans 15 amino acids. The DNA for the CDR3 is TGTGCCAGCACCGAACAGGGGGCGCAGGCCGGGGAGCTGTTTTTT. This codes for CASTEQGAQAGELFF.

The chain has TRBV4-1 and TRBJ2-6; D remains unclear. V lost 2 bases to trimming and J lost 3 bases, with 5 bases between them. The CDR3 is made up of 14 amino acids. Per the germline V gene, CDR1 is MGHRA and CDR2 is YSYEKL. CDR3 sequence: CASSQLLGANVLTF. The CDR3 region has the DNA TGCGCCAGCAGCCAACTCCTTGGGGCCAACGTCCTGACTTTC.

The gene calls are TRBV3-1 (or the pseudogene TRBV3-2) and TRBJ1-1; D gene uncertain. The CDR3 sequence is 13 residues long. Trimming took 7 bases from V and 4 from J, leaving 13 bases between them. Germline CDR1 and CDR2: LGHDT and YNNKEL (reference sequence). CDR3 protein: CASTLSWATEAFF. The CDR3 nucleotides are TGTGCCAGCACTCTATCCTGGGCCACTGAAGCTTTCTTT.

The chain combines TRBV30 with TRBJ2-2; 8 bases are shared with TRBD1. CDR1 is GTSNPN, CDR2 SVGIG, per germline (reference sequence). V was pared by 7 bases and J by 2 bases, with 6 bases of the junction left unmatched. The CDR3 runs 14 residues. The CDR3 DNA reads TGTGCCTACCCGGACAGGGATAACACCGGGGAGCTGTTTTTT. This gives the protein CAYPDRDNTGELFF.

This CDR3 reads CSASIQFSNQPQHF. CDR3 DNA: TGCAGTGCTAGTATCCAGTTTAGCAATCAGCCCCAGCATTTT. V usage is TRBV20-1 and J usage is TRBJ1-5; D gene ambiguous. Per germline, CDR1 DFQATT and CDR2 SNEGSKA (reference sequence). The ends were cut back, 3 bases at V and 0 bases at J, with 9 bases in the middle. This CDR3 is built from 14 residues.

This chain connects TRBV5-8 to TRBJ2-5, with D possibly being TRBD1 (5 bases). V was trimmed by 0 bases and J by 3 bases, leaving 9 bases between them. The CDR3 runs to 14 residues. Germline V lookup: CDR1 SGHTS, CDR2 YDEGEE. CDR3 DNA: TGTGCCAGCAGCTTGGGGTCCAGGGAAGAGACCCAGTACTTC. Translation: CASSLGSREETQYF.

This chain uses TRBV3-1 (or the pseudogene TRBV3-2) with TRBJ1-2, with D maybe TRBD1 (5 bases). The CDR3 contains 14 residues. V was shortened by 0 bases and J by 8 bases, with 13 bases between the two germline ends. Germline V gene lookup returns CDR1 LGHDT and CDR2 YNNKEL (reference sequence). The CDR3 nucleotides are TGTGCCAGCAGCCAAGATGGGCAGGGAAGAGGCTACACCTTC. This encodes CASSQDGQGRGYTF.

This clone was seen only once. The chain employs TRBV29-1 and TRBJ2-1, with a tentative D call TRBD2 (6 bases). The CDR3 runs 13 residues. Between the trimmed V and J ends, which lost 6 bases and 9 bases, there was a span of 18 bases. Germline CDR1 is SQVTM and CDR2 is ANQGSEA. The CDR3 protein is CSVDGGRWGEQFF. The CDR3 region has the DNA TGCAGCGTCGATGGAGGGCGGTGGGGTGAGCAGTTCTTC.

The genes are TRBV12-3 or TRBV12-4 and TRBJ1-5; unclear D gene. V lost 5 bases, J lost 9 bases, and 11 bases lay in between. The CDR3 is 12 residues long. This chain's CDR3 is CASSPSVWPQHF. In DNA, the CDR3 is TGTGCCAGCAGTCCCTCGGTATGGCCCCAGCATTTT.

This CDR3 reads CASSPRAEGGYTF. The CDR3 DNA reads TGTGCCAGTAGTCCCCGGGCCGAGGGCGGCTACACCTTC. The chain combines TRBV19 with TRBJ1-2; no reliable D call. The CDR3 runs 13 residues. Looked up from germline, CDR1 is LNHDA and CDR2 is SQIVND (reference sequence). V lost 5 bases and J lost 8, with 15 bases in between.

This chain uses TRBV6-5 with TRBJ2-1; 8 nucleotides line up with TRBD1. J was trimmed by 3 bases and V by 8 bases; bases with no gene match: 9. The CDR3 is made up of 15 amino acids. CDR1 is MNHEY and CDR2 is SVGAGI in the germline V gene. The CDR3 is CASGDQDRVYNEQFF. In nucleotides, the CDR3 is TGTGCCAGCGGGGACCAGGACAGGGTCTACAATGAGCAGTTCTTC.

This chain links TRBV9 with TRBJ1-2, with D tentatively TRBD1 (6 bases). Trimming removed 0 bases at V and 0 bases at J, with 12 bases between. The germline gives CDR1 SGDLS, CDR2 YYNGEE. The CDR3 contains 16 residues. The CDR3 here is CASSVEGVVTNYGYTF. In DNA, the CDR3 is TGTGCCAGCAGCGTAGAGGGGGTCGTTACTAACTATGGCTACACCTTC.

The rearrangement joins TRBV30 to TRBJ2-5; D uncertain. Germline CDR1 reads GTSNPN; CDR2 reads SVGIG (reference sequence). CDR3 size: 13 residues. The V and J ends lost 0 bases and 4 bases respectively, with 9 bases between them. The CDR3 sequence is CAWSVLVGETQYF. The CDR3 DNA reads TGTGCCTGGAGTGTACTTGTTGGAGAGACCCAGTACTTC.

V and J are TRBV11-2 and TRBJ1-6; D is uncertain. From germline, CDR1 is SGHAT and CDR2 FQNNGV. V lost 2 bases and J lost 6, with 8 bases in between. The CDR3 spans 14 residues. The CDR3 DNA sequence: TGTGCCAGCAGCTTATTCTCGGGTAATTCACCCCTCCACTTT. Translation: CASSLFSGNSPLHF.

The V call is TRBV19, the J call TRBJ2-2, with 13 bases lining up with TRBD2. This CDR3 has 16 residues. CDR1 and CDR2 (germline): LNHDA, SQIVND (reference sequence). The V gene end was trimmed by 5 bases and the J gene end by 5 bases; junction bases not matched to a gene: 5. The CDR3, as DNA: TGTGCCAGTAGTGTAGGACTAGCGGGAGTGACCGGGGAGCTGTTTTTT. This sequence encodes CASSVGLAGVTGELFF.

The chain carries TRBV7-8 and TRBJ2-1, with TRBD2 as a possible D gene (6 bases). Trimming cost V 5 bases and J 4 bases, with 12 bases left between them. CDR3 size: 14 residues. Looked up from germline, CDR1 is SGHVS and CDR2 is FQNEAQ. The CDR3 bases are TGTGCCAGCAGCCCGGGGGACCTTTACAATGAGCAGTTCTTC. As protein: CASSPGDLYNEQFF.

The rearrangement joins TRBV7-2 to TRBJ2-1; 12 positions match TRBD2. J was trimmed by 4 bases and V by 5 bases; bases with no gene match: 9. Germline V gives CDR1 SGHTA, CDR2 FQGNSA. The CDR3 is 17 amino acids. Here the CDR3 reads CASSPSGLAGTYNEQFF. CDR3 sequence (DNA): TGTGCCAGCAGCCCCTCCGGACTAGCGGGAACGTACAATGAGCAGTTCTTC.

The gene calls are TRBV12-3 or TRBV12-4 and TRBJ2-4; no clear D gene. Trimming cost V 5 bases and J 7 bases, with 6 bases left between them. The CDR3 runs 11 residues. The CDR3 DNA follows: TGTGCCAGCAGTCTCAGGAACATTCAGTACTTC. Amino acid sequence: CASSLRNIQYF.

This chain uses TRBV5-5 with TRBJ1-1; no firm D call. The CDR3 runs to 13 residues. V lost 2 bases and J lost 2, with 7 bases in between. The V gene's germline CDR1 is SGHKS and CDR2 YYEKEE (reference sequence). CDR3 region: CASSFTANTEAFF. The CDR3 DNA reads TGTGCCAGCAGCTTTACAGCCAACACTGAAGCTTTCTTT. Full variable domain (remainder filled in from reference TRBV5-5 and TRBJ1-1): DAGVTQSPTHLIKTRGQQVTLRCSPISGHKSVSWYQQVLGQGPQFIFQYYEKEERGRGNFPDRFSARQFPNYSSELNVNALLLGDSALYLCASSFTANTEAFFGQGTRLTVV.

DNA of the CDR3: TGTGCCAGCAGCCAAGTCGGAGCGCTTGCTCCCTACGAGCAGTACTTC. As protein: CASSQVGALAPYEQYF. The gene calls are TRBV3-1 (or the pseudogene TRBV3-2) and TRBJ2-7; D not certain. The CDR3 has 16 residues. Germline values: CDR1 LGHDT, CDR2 YNNKEL (reference sequence). The V end was cut by 1 base, the J end by 2 bases, with 15 bases between.

J is TRBJ1-3 and V is TRBV6-1; a weak D match, TRBD1 (6 bases). CDR1 and CDR2 from the germline V gene are MNHNS and SASEGT. With 1 base removed from V and 3 bases from J, the gap between germline ends came to 13 bases. This CDR3 is 16 amino acids long. The CDR3, as DNA: TGTGCCAGCAGTGAAGAGTTGGGACAAGTTGGAAACACCATATATTTT. Translation gives CASSEELGQVGNTIYF.

The chain has TRBV2 and TRBJ1-1, with D possibly TRBD1 on 6 matching bases. This CDR3 contains 15 residues. The V and J ends lost 7 bases and 0 bases respectively, with 15 bases between them. Looked up from germline, CDR1 is SNHLY and CDR2 is FYNNEI. As DNA, the CDR3 is TGTGCCAGCATACCCAGGGGCAACATGAACACTGAAGCTTTCTTT. This codes for CASIPRGNMNTEAFF.